A single sample gave rise to the 14 T cell receptor beta chains below, sequenced in a study of cytomegalovirus exposure and HLA in healthy donors. This PCR relied on a set of 60 Vbeta primers and 13 Jbeta primers. Generated by immunoSEQ multiplex PCR, the TCRdb table keeps only in-frame clones and is missing some. The repertoire consists of 150,000 to 200,000 clones, with 70% to 90% occurring once and the leading ten covering about 1.7%. The material sequenced was PBMCs. The receptors here all came from a woman younger than 30 in good health and CMV-seronegative.

This clone was observed a single time. This chain links TRBV9 with TRBJ2-7; 12 bases match TRBD2. J gave up 2 bases and V 5 bases, and 17 bases lay outside the gene matches. The CDR3 is 19 amino acids. Germline CDR1 is SGDLS and CDR2 is YYNGEE. CDR3: CASSRETGTSGLRPYEQYF. CDR3 DNA sequence: TGTGCCAGCAGTAGAGAGACCGGGACTAGCGGGCTTAGGCCCTACGAGCAGTACTTC.

The chain uses TRBV18 and TRBJ1-2; 10 nucleotides agree with TRBD1. The CDR3 loop spans 13 amino acids. Germline CDR1 and CDR2: KGHSH and LQKENI. V lost 4 bases and J lost 8; bases outside the gene matches: 4. In nucleotides, the CDR3 is TGTGCCAGCTCACGGGGGACAGGGGAAGGCTACACCTTC. Encoded protein: CASSRGTGEGYTF.

This rearrangement joins TRBV2 to TRBJ2-3; TRBD2 is a possible D gene (6 bases). Deletions cut 4 bases from V and 4 bases from J, with 6 bases between. The CDR3 spans 12 residues. Germline V CDR1 and CDR2: SNHLY, FYNNEI. The CDR3: CASSGEADTQYF. The CDR3 DNA follows: TGTGCCAGCAGTGGGGAGGCAGATACGCAGTATTTT.

The genes are TRBV11-2 and TRBJ1-1, with 7 positions matching TRBD1. Germline-derived CDR1 and CDR2 are SGHAT and FQNNGV. The V gene end was trimmed by 5 bases and the J gene end by 2 bases; junction bases not matched to a gene: 5. There are 14 residues in the CDR3. CDR3 amino acids: CASSIQGSNTEAFF. As DNA, the CDR3 is TGTGCCAGCAGCATACAGGGGTCCAACACTGAAGCTTTCTTT.

On this clone: One end of the junction fails to match germline, which may point to a read error. This chain links TRBV5-1 with TRBJ1-1; TRBD1 is a possible D gene (6 bases). This CDR3 region has 13 residues. CDR1 is SGHRS and CDR2 is YFSETQ in the germline V gene. CDR3 sequence (DNA): TGCGCCAGCAGCTTGACAGGGAACCTTGAATCTTTCTTT. Residues: CASSLTGNLESFF.

The chain has TRBV6-1 and TRBJ2-3, with TRBD2 identical over 14 bases. The ends lost 6 bases at V and 4 bases at J; junction bases unmatched: 3. Germline CDR1 and CDR2: MNHNS and SASEGT. The CDR3 spans 15 residues. The CDR3: CASSVGLAGADTQYF. Written as DNA, the CDR3 is TGTGCCAGCAGCGTGGGACTAGCGGGGGCAGATACGCAGTATTTT.

The CDR3 protein is CASSQGTGGYGYTF. CDR3 DNA: TGCGCCAGCAGCCAAGGCACAGGGGGATATGGCTACACCTTC. The chain carries TRBV4-1 and TRBJ1-2; TRBD1 agrees at 8 bases. Germline V gives CDR1 MGHRA, CDR2 YSYEKL. The CDR3 sequence is 14 residues long. The V gene end was trimmed by 1 base and the J gene end by 5 bases; junction bases not matched to a gene: 3.

The V gene is TRBV4-1, the J gene TRBJ1-1; D not resolved. The V gene's germline CDR1 is MGHRA and CDR2 YSYEKL. V lost 0 bases and J 0 bases, leaving 8 bases between the germline ends. The CDR3 sequence is 15 residues long. The CDR3 DNA reads TGCGCCAGCAGCCAAGATCCCCCCTTGAACACTGAAGCTTTCTTT. Protein product: CASSQDPPLNTEAFF.

V gene TRBV13 combines with J gene TRBJ2-3; 8 bases align to TRBD1. This CDR3 is 19 amino acids long. With V trimmed by 1 base and J by 3 bases, 15 bases remained unmatched. Germline values: CDR1 PRHDT, CDR2 FYEKMQ (reference sequence). CDR3 nucleotides: TGTGCCAGCAGCTTAGAGGGTTGGGGTCCGGGACAGGCGACAGATACGCAGTATTTT. Encoded protein: CASSLEGWGPGQATDTQYF.

The V gene is TRBV7-2, the J gene TRBJ2-3; unclear D gene. V lost 0 bases and J lost 1, with 5 bases in between. In germline, CDR1 is SGHTA, CDR2 FQGNSA. This CDR3 is 14 amino acids long. The CDR3 loop reads CASSLAYGTDTQYF. The CDR3 DNA sequence: TGTGCCAGCAGCTTAGCTTATGGCACAGATACGCAGTATTTT.

Written as DNA, the CDR3 is TGCGCCAGCAGTAGGACTGGCGGATTGAGCACCGGGGAGCTGTTTTTT. Translating it yields CASSRTGGLSTGELFF. The chain recombines TRBV5-1 with TRBJ2-2, with a possible D match to TRBD2 (5 bases). This CDR3 is 16 amino acids long. The V end was cut by 5 bases, the J end by 4 bases, with 18 bases between. From germline, CDR1 is SGHRS and CDR2 YFSETQ.

The V and J genes are TRBV5-8 and TRBJ1-4; unclear D gene. This CDR3 region has 14 residues. Deletions cut 3 bases from V and 6 bases from J, with 12 bases between. Germline V gives CDR1 SGHTS, CDR2 YDEGEE. The CDR3 region is CASSYPPGDEKLFF. The CDR3 DNA follows: TGTGCCAGCAGCTATCCTCCCGGGGATGAAAAACTGTTTTTT.

V usage is TRBV30 and J usage is TRBJ1-5; tentatively, D is TRBD1 (5 bases). This CDR3 has 15 amino acids. CDR1 is GTSNPN, CDR2 SVGIG, per germline (reference sequence). Trimming cost V 2 bases and J 2 bases, with 13 bases left between them. The CDR3 is CAWSRGNSGNQPQHF. The CDR3 DNA sequence: TGTGCCTGGAGTAGGGGAAACAGTGGCAATCAGCCCCAGCATTTT.

V is TRBV6-1 and J is TRBJ1-5; 7 bases fit TRBD1. Trimming removed 5 bases from V and 5 bases from J; junction bases left unmatched: 9. Germline V gives CDR1 MNHNS, CDR2 SASEGT. The CDR3 covers 15 residues. Here the CDR3 reads CASSPIITGDQPQHF. CDR3 nucleotide sequence: TGTGCCAGCAGTCCCATAATTACAGGGGATCAGCCCCAGCATTTT.